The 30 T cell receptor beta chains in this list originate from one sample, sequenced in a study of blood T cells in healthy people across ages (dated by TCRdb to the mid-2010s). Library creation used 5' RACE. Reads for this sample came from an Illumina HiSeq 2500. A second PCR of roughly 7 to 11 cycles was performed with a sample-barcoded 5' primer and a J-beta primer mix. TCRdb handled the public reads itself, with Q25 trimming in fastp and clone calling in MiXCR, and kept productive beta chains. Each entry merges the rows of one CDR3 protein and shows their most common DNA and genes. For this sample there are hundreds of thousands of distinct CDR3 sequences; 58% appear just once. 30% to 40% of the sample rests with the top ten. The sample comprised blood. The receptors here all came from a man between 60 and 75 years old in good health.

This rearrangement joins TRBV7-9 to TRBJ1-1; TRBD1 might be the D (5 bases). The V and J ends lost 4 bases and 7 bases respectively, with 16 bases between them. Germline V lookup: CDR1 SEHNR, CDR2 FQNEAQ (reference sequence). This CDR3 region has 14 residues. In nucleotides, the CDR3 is TGTGCCAGCAGCTCGGAGGCACCGAGGGGTGAAGCTTTCTTT. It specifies CASSSEAPRGEAFF.

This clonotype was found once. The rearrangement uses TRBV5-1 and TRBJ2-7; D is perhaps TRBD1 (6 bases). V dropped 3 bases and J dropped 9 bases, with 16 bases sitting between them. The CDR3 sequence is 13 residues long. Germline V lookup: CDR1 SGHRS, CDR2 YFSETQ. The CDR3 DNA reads TGCGCCAGCAGCTCACCCCCAGGGGCCGGGCAGTACTTC. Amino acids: CASSSPPGAGQYF.

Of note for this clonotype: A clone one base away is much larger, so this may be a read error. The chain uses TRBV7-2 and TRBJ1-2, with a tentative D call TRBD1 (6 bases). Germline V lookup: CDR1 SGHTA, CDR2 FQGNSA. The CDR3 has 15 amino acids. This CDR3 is CASGLFPGANYGYTF. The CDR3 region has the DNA TGTGCCAGCGGCTTATTTCCGGGGGCGAACTATGGCTACACCTTC.

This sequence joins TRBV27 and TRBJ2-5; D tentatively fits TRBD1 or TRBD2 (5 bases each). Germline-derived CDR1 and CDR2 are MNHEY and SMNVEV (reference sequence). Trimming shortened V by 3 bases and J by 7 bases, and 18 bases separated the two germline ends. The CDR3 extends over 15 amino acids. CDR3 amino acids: CASSFAGHFRGTQYF. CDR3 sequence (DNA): TGTGCCAGCAGTTTTGCCGGACATTTTCGGGGGACCCAGTACTTC.

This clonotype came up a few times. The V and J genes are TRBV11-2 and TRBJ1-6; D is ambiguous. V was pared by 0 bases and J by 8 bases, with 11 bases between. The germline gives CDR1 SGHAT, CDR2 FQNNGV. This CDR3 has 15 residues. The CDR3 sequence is CASSLEGSWDSPLHF. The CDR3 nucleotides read TGTGCCAGCAGCTTAGAGGGCAGCTGGGATTCACCCCTCCACTTT.

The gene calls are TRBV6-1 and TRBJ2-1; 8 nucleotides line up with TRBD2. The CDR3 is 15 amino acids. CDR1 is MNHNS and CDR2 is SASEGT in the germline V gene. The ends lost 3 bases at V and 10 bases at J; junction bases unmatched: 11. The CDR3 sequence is CASSEAGLVSGEQFF. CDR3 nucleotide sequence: TGTGCCAGCAGTGAGGCGGGACTAGTCTCGGGGGAGCAGTTCTTC.

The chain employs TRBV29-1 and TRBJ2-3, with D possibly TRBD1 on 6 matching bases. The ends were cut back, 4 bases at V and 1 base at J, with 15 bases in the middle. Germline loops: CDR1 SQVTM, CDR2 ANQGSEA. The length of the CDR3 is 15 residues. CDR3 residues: CSVARQVVGTDTQYF. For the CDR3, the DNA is TGCAGCGTTGCAAGACAGGTGGTCGGCACAGATACGCAGTATTTT.

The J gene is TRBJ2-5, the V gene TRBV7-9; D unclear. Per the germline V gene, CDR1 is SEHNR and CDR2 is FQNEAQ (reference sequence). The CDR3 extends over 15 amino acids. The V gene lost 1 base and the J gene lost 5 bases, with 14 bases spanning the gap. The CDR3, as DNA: TGTGCCAGCAGCTTAGTTGGTGAGGTCGGGGAGACCCAGTACTTC. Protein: CASSLVGEVGETQYF. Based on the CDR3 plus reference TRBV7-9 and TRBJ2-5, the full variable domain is DTGVSQNPRHKITKRGQNVTFRCDPISEHNRLYWYRQTLGQGPEFLTYFQNEAQLEKSRLLSDRFSAERPKGSFSTLEIQRTEQGDSAMYLCASSLVGEVGETQYFGPGTRLLVL.

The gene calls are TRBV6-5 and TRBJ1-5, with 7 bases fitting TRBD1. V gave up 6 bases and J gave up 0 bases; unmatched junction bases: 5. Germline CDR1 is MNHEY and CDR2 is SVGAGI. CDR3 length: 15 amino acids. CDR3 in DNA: TGTGCCAGCAGAGAACAGGGGTTTAGCAATCAGCCCCAGCATTTT. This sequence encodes CASREQGFSNQPQHF.

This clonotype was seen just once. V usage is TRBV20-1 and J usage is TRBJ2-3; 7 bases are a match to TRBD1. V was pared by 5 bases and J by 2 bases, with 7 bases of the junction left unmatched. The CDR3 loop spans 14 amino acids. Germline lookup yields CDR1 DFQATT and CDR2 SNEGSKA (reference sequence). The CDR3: CSADGQEYTDTQYF. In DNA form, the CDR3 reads TGCAGTGCTGACGGACAGGAGTACACAGATACGCAGTATTTT.

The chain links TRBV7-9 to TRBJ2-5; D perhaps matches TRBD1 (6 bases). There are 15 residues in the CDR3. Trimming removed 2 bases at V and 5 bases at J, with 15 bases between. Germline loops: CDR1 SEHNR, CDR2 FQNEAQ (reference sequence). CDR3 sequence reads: CASSLQQGPGETQYF. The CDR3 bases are TGTGCCAGCAGCTTACAACAGGGCCCAGGGGAGACCCAGTACTTC.

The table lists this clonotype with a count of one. The CDR3 spells CASSALTSGATDTQYF. The CDR3 DNA reads TGTGCCAGCAGCGCCCTAACTAGCGGGGCCACAGATACGCAGTATTTT. The rearrangement joins TRBV11-2 to TRBJ2-3; 10 bases agree with TRBD2. The CDR3 is 16 amino acids. V was clipped by 5 bases and J by 2 bases; unmatched bases: 7. Germline CDR1 SGHAT, CDR2 FQNNGV.

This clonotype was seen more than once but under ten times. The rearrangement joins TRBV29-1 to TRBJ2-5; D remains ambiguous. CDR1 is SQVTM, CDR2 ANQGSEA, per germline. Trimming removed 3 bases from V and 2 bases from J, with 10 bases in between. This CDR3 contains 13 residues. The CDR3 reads CSVEMGWQETQYF. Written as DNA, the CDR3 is TGCAGCGTTGAGATGGGTTGGCAAGAGACCCAGTACTTC.

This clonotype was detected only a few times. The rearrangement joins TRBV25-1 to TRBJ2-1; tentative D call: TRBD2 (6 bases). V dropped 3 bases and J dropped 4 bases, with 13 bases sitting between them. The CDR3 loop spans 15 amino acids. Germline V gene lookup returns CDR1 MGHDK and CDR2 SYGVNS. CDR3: CASSDPGTPYNEQFF. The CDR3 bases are TGTGCCAGCAGTGACCCGGGGACTCCATACAATGAGCAGTTCTTC.

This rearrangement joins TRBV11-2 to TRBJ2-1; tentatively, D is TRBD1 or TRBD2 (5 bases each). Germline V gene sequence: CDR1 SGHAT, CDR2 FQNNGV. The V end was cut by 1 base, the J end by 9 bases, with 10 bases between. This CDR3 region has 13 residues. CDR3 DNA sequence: TGTGCCAGCAGCTTAGTCAGGGACGGTGAGCAGTTCTTC. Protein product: CASSLVRDGEQFF.

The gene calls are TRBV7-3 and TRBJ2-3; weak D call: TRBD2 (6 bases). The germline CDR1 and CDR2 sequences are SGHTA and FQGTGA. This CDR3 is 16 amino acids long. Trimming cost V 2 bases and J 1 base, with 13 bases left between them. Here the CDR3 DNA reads TGTGCCAGCAGCTTATCGCGCGGCGGGGGCACAGATACGCAGTATTTT. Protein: CASSLSRGGGTDTQYF.

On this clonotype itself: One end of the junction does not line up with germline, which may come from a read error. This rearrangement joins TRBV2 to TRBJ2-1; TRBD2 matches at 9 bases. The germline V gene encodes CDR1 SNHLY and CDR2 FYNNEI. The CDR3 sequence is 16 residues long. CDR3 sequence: CASSEVQAGGYSEQFF. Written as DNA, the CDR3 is TGTGCCAGCAGTGAAGTTCAAGCGGGGGGCTACAGTGAGCAGTTCTTC.

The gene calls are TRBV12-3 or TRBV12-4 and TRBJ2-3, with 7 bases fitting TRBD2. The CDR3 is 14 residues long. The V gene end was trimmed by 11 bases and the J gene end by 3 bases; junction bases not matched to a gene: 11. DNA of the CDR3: TGTGCCGAAGCCCCAGCGGGGAGGACAGATACGCAGTATTTT. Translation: CAEAPAGRTDTQYF.

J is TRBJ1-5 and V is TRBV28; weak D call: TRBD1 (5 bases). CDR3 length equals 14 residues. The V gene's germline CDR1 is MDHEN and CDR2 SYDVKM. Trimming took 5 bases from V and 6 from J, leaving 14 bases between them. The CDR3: CASSPWGDVQPQHF. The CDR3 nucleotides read TGTGCCAGCAGTCCATGGGGGGATGTTCAGCCCCAGCATTTT.

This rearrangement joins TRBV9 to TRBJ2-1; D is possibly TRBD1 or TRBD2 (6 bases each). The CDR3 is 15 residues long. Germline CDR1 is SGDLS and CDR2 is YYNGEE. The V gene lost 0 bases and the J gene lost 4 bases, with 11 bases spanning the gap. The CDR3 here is CASSVEGGGYNEQFF. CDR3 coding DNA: TGTGCCAGCAGCGTAGAGGGGGGAGGTTACAATGAGCAGTTCTTC.

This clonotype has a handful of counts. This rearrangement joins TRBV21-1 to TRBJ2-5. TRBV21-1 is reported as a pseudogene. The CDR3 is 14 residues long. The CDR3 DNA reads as TGTGCCAGCAGCAAAGCGGGTAGTAAAGAGACCCAGTACTTC. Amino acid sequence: CASSKAGSKETQYF.

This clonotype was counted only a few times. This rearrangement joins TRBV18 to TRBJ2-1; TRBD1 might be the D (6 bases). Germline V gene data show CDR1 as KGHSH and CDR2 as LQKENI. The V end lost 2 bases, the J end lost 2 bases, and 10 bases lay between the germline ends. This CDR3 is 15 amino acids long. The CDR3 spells CASSPWTAPYNEQFF. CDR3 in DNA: TGTGCCAGCTCACCATGGACAGCTCCCTACAATGAGCAGTTCTTC.

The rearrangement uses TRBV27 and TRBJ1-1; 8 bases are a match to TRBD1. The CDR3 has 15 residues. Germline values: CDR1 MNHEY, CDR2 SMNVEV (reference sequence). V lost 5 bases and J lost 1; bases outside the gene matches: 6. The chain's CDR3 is CASSGWGTGNTEAFF. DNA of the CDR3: TGTGCCAGCAGTGGCTGGGGGACAGGGAACACTGAAGCTTTCTTT.

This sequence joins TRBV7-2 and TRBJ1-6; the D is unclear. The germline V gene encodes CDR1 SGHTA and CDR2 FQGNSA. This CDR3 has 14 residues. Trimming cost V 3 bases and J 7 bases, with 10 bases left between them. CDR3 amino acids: CASSLTGLNSPLHF. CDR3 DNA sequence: TGTGCCAGCAGCTTGACCGGTTTAAATTCACCCCTCCACTTT.

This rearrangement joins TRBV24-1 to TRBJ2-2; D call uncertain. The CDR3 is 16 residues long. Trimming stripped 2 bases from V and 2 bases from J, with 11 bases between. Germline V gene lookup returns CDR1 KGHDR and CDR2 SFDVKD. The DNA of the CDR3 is TGTGCCACCAGTGATTCGGGCAGCCGTAACACCGGGGAGCTGTTTTTT. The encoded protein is CATSDSGSRNTGELFF.

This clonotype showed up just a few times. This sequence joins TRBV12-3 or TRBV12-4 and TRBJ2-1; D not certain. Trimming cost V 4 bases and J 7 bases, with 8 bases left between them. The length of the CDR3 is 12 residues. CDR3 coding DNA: TGTGCCAGCAGTTGGTCCTCGAATGAGCAGTTCTTC. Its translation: CASSWSSNEQFF.

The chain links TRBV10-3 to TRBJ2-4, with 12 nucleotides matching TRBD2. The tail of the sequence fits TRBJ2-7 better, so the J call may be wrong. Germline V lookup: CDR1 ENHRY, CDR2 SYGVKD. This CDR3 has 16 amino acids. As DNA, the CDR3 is TGTGCCATCACGGATGGGGCTAGCGGGGGGGAGTACGAGCAGTACTTC. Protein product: CAITDGASGGEYEQYF.

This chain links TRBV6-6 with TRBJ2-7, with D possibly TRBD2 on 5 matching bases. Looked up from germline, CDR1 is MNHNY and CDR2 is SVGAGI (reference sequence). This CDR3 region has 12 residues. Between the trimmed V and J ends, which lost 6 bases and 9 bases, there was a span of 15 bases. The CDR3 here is CASSPGGLGQYF. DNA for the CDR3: TGTGCCAGCAGCCCTGGAGGACTCGGGCAGTACTTC.

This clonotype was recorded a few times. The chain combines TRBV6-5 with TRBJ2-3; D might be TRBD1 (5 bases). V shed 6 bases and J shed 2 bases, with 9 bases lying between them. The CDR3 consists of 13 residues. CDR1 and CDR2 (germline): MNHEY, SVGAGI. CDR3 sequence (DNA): TGTGCCAGCAGAAGGGGAACCACAGATACGCAGTATTTT. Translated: CASRRGTTDTQYF.

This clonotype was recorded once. The CDR3 coding sequence is TGTGCCAGCAGCTTAGGTGGAGGTATTGCTTACGAGCAGTACTTC. Encoded protein: CASSLGGGIAYEQYF. V and J are TRBV11-2 and TRBJ2-5; D is possibly TRBD2 (5 bases). The end of the DNA fits TRBJ2-7 better, so the J call may be wrong. The CDR3 contains 15 residues. The germline V gene has CDR1 SGHAT and CDR2 FQNNGV.